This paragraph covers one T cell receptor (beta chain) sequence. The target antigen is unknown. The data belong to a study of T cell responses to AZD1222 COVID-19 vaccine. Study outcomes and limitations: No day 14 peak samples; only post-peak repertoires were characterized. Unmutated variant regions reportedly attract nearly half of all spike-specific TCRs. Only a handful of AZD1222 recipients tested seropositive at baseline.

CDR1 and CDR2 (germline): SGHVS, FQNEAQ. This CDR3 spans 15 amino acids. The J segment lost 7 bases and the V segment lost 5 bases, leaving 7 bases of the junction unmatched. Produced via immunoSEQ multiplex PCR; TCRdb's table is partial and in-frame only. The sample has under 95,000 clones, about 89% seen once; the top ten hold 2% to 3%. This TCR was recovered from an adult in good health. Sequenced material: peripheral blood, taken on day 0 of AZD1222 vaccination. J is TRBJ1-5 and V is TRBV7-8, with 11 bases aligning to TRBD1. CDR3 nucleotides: TGTGCCAGCAGCCCCCGGACAGGGGGCTTACAGCCCCAGCATTTT. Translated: CASSPRTGGLQPQHF.